This T cell receptor beta chain is from a study of CD8 T cells in ankylosing spondylitis. Study outcomes and limitations: Clones linked to disease were reported to show significant enrichment in matched ankylosing spondylitis synovial fluid. A TCR beta motif of eight highly homologous variants appeared characteristic of ankylosing spondylitis blood. Existing reports had already noted some motif variants in reactive arthritis synovial fluid and blood.

This clonotype showed up just a few times. Its antigen remains unknown. Libraries of TCR beta came from quantitative 5'-RACE with molecular barcodes. TCRdb independently ran MiXCR on the 5' RACE reads; one entry per CDR3 protein. The table records roughly 400,000 distinct CDR3 sequences, 20% to 25% of them present only once. This CDR3 contains 12 residues. V lost 4 bases and J 6 bases, leaving 10 bases between the germline ends. In germline, CDR1 is DFQATT, CDR2 SNEGSKA (reference sequence). What was sequenced was blood, either unsorted or a sorted T cell fraction (not recorded which). The chain has TRBV20-1 and TRBJ2-1; no clear D gene. This TCR was recovered from a male donor with ankylosing spondylitis. In nucleotides, the CDR3 is TGCAGTGCTAACGCGTTTGGCAATGAGCAGTTCTTC. It codes for CSANAFGNEQFF.